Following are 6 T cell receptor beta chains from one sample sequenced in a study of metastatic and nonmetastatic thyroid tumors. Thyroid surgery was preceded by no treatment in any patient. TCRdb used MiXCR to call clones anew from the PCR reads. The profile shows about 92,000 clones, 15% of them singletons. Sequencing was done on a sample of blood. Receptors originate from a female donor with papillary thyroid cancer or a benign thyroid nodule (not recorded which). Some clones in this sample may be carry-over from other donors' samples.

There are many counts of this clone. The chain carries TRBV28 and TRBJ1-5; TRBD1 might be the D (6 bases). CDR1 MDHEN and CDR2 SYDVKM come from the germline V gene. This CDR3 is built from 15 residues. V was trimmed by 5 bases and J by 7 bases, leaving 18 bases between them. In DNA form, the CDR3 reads TGTGCCAGCAGTCTACTACAGGGTGACGGACAGCCCCAGCATTTT. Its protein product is CASSLLQGDGQPQHF.

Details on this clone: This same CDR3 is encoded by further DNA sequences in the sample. Here the CDR3 DNA reads TGTGCCAGCAGCTTAGAGGAGCGTGGGGGCGGTCAGTTCTTC. Its translation is CASSLEERGGGQFF. The chain recombines TRBV13 with TRBJ2-1; D is perhaps TRBD1 (6 bases). CDR1 PRHDT and CDR2 FYEKMQ come from the germline V gene (reference sequence). Trimming pared 1 base from V and 13 bases from J, leaving 17 bases between. The CDR3 runs to 14 residues.

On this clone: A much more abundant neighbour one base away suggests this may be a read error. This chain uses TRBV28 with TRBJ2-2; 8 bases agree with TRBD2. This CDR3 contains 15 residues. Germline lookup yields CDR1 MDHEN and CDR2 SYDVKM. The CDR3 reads CASSLSGGDTGELVF. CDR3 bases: TGTGCCAGCAGTTTATCGGGGGGGGACACCGGGGAGCTGGTTTTT.

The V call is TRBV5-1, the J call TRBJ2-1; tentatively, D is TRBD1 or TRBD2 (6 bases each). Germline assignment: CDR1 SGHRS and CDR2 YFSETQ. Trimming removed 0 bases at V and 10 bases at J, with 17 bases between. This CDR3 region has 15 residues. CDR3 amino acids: CASSLVKLEGGEQFF. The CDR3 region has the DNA TGCGCCAGCAGCTTGGTAAAGCTAGAGGGGGGAGAGCAGTTCTTC.

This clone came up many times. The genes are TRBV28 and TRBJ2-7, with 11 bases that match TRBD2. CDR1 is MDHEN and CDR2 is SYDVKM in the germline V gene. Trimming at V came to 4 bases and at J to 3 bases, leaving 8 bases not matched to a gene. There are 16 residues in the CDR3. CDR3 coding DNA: TGTGCCAGCAGTTCCCCGGGACTAGCGGTAAGCTACGAGCAGTACTTC. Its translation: CASSSPGLAVSYEQYF.

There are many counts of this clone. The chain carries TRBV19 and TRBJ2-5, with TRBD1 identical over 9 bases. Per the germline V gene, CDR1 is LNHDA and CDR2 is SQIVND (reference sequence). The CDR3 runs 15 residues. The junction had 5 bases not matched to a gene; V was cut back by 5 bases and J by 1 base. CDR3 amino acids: CASSSYRGPQETQYF. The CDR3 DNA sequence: TGTGCCAGTAGTTCATACAGGGGGCCCCAAGAGACCCAGTACTTC.